This T cell receptor (beta chain) was recovered during a study of shared clonotypes between healthy human individuals. Study-level points and caveats: Clonotype sharing among donors, it was expected, would be affected by sequencing depth. Naive subsets typically showed greater estimated richness than memory subsets.

Points on this clone: Antigen unknown.

Per germline, CDR1 SGHDT and CDR2 YYEEEE. V was clipped by 0 bases and J by 11 bases; unmatched bases: 9. The length of the CDR3 is 14 residues. Sorted subsets were amplified in replicate PCRs using 200 ng DNA, approximately 30,000 T cell genomes. The data were produced by immunoSEQ multiplex PCR, yet TCRdb's version contains in-frame clones alone and is incomplete. The sample carries around 1.1 million clones, roughly 80% recorded once. The sequence derives from a man aged 18-30 years in good health. Some clones in this sample may be carry-over from other donors' samples. V is TRBV5-6 and J is TRBJ1-2, with 8 bases lining up with TRBD1. The sequenced material came from memory CD4+ T cells from PBMCs. Subset in this sample: CD45RA-negative fraction. DNA for the CDR3: TGTGCCAGCAGCTTGGGCCCCTTCGACAGGGGATACACCTTC. This encodes CASSLGPFDRGYTF.